Listed here are 5 T cell receptor beta chains from one sample, sequenced in a study of blood T cell repertoires in COVID-19. Measured with immunoSEQ multiplex PCR; TCRdb has only the in-frame clones, and not every one. The profile shows fewer than 600,000 clones, 70% to 90% of them singletons. Sequences were obtained from PBMCs or T cells enriched from blood (not recorded which). The source of these receptors is a woman aged 40 to 50 who had recovered from COVID-19.

In this sample, this clone turned up once. This chain joins TRBV19 and TRBJ1-5, with D tentatively TRBD1 (6 bases). The CDR3 covers 15 residues. Germline V gives CDR1 LNHDA, CDR2 SQIVND (reference sequence). V lost 5 bases and J lost 3, with 14 bases in between. CDR3 residues: CASSLDSLNNQPQHF. CDR3 in DNA: TGTGCCAGTAGTCTGGACAGTCTAAACAATCAGCCCCAGCATTTT.

This clone was found a few times. V and J are TRBV10-3 and TRBJ1-2; 8 bases match TRBD1. The V and J ends lost 7 bases and 3 bases, in that order; junction bases with no gene match: 10. Germline values: CDR1 ENHRY, CDR2 SYGVKD. The CDR3 extends over 15 amino acids. In DNA, the CDR3 is TGTGCCATCACCCCCACGGACAGGGCGGACTATGGCTACACCTTC. Translation gives CAITPTDRADYGYTF.

This chain uses TRBV5-4 with TRBJ2-6, with D possibly matching TRBD1 (6 bases). CDR1 and CDR2 (germline): SGHNT, YYREEE (reference sequence). The CDR3 is 19 amino acids. The V and J ends lost 7 bases and 0 bases respectively, with 23 bases between them. The CDR3 spells CASSLPVGQDSSGANVLTF. In DNA, the CDR3 is TGTGCCAGCTCTCTGCCCGTGGGACAAGATAGCTCTGGGGCCAACGTCCTGACTTTC. Together with reference TRBV5-4 and TRBJ2-6, the CDR3 gives the full variable domain: ETGVTQSPTHLIKTRGQQVTLRCSSQSGHNTVSWYQQALGQGPQFIFQYYREEENGRGNFPPRFSGLQFPNYSSELNVNALELDDSALYLCASSLPVGQDSSGANVLTFGAGSRLTVL.

The rearrangement uses TRBV25-1 and TRBJ2-1, with D tentatively TRBD2 (6 bases). Trimming shortened V by 6 bases and J by 3 bases, and 18 bases separated the two germline ends. Looked up from germline, CDR1 is MGHDK and CDR2 is SYGVNS. The CDR3 contains 16 residues. CDR3 in amino acids: CASSPRWEAHYNEQFF. In DNA, the CDR3 is TGTGCCAGCAGCCCCAGATGGGAGGCCCACTACAATGAGCAGTTCTTC. Looking up the rest from reference TRBV25-1 and TRBJ2-1 gives the full variable domain: EADIYQTPRYLVIGTGKKITLECSQTMGHDKMYWYQQDPGMELHLIHYSYGVNSTEKGDLSSESTVSRIRTEHFPLTLESARPSHTSQYLCASSPRWEAHYNEQFFGPGTRLTVL.

This clone was detected only a few times. This chain connects TRBV7-7 to TRBJ2-2; 7 nucleotides match TRBD1. The germline V gene has CDR1 SSHAT and CDR2 FNYEAQ (reference sequence). The length of the CDR3 is 16 residues. V lost 0 bases to trimming and J lost 2 bases; unmatched junction nucleotides: 3. The CDR3 nucleotides are TGTGCCAGCAGCTTAGCAGGGGGCGTTAACACCGGGGAGCTGTTTTTT. This codes for CASSLAGGVNTGELFF.